Listed below are T cell receptor beta chains from one sample, sequenced in a study of T-cell reconstitution after alpha-beta-depleted transplantation in children. In TCRdb, the PCR reads were re-called with MiXCR into one record per CDR3 protein. The sample consists of roughly 500,000 distinct CDR3 sequences, approximately 16% of them appearing once. Sequences were derived from PBMCs from the stem cell graft donor, sampled from the stem cell graft. The receptors come from a human donor who donated a stem cell graft to a child with acute lymphoblastic leukemia. Each CDR3 is given without its conserved first and last residue.

V	CDR3
TRBV27	ASSQGHNYEQY
TRBV27	ASRTVYRDRVSSETQY
TRBV2	ASEAEDQPQH
TRBV4-2	ASSQGAGTTSYEQY
TRBV15	ATSQGGEAF
TRBV5-1	ASSLDPMMNTEAF
TRBV7-8	ASSLEGGVGASTNEKLF
TRBV12-3/TRBV12-4	ASSSATSGSWNTGELF
TRBV19	ASTPRGESSGNTIY
TRBV10-3	AISPDASGTPDNPGELF
TRBV9	ASSASREIDGYT
TRBV29-1	SVLPVGGNTIY
TRBV9	ASSVGRLNTEAF
TRBV15	ATSRPAGTSKNEQF
TRBV12-3/TRBV12-4	ASSLRVLARDEQF
TRBV11-2	ASSLFGNTYNEQF
TRBV20-1	SARDERTAF
TRBV2	ASREGIEQF
TRBV2	ASRDSEVTNTGELF
TRBV29-1	SVVSGRAYEQY
TRBV9	ASSVIQPQH
TRBV19	ASSMRDRVRNEQF
TRBV12-3/TRBV12-4	ASRRQGNYGYT
TRBV29-1	SVEGDSYEQY
TRBV7-2	ASSPGTSGSNPTQY